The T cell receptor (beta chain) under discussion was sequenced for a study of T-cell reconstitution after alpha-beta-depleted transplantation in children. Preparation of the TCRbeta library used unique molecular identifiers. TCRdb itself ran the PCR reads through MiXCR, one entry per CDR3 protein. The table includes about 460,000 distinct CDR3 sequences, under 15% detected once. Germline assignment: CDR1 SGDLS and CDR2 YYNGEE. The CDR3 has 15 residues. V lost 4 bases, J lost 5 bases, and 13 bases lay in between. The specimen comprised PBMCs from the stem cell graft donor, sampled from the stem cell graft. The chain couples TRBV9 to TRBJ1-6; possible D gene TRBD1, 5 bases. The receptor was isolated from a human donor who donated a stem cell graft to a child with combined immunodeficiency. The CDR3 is CASSPSGGDNSPLHF. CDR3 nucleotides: TGTGCCAGCAGCCCATCCGGAGGGGATAATTCACCCCTCCACTTT. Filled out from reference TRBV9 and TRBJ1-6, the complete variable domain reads DSGVTQTPKHLITATGQRVTLRCSPRSGDLSVYWYQQSLDQGLQFLIQYYNGEERAKGNILERFSAQQFPDLHSELNLSSLELGDSALYFCASSPSGGDNSPLHFGNGTRLTVT.